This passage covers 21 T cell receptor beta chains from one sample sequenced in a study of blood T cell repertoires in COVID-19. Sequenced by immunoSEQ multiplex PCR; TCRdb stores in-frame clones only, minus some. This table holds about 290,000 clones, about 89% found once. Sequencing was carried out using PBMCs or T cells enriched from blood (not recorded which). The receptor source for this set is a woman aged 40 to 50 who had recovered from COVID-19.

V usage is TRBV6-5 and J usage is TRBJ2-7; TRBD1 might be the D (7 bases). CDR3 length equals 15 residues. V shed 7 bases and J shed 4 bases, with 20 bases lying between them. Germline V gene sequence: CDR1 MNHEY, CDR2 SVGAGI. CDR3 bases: TGTGCCAGCACTCAACGACTAGGGGGCTTATACGAGCAGTACTTC. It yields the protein CASTQRLGGLYEQYF.

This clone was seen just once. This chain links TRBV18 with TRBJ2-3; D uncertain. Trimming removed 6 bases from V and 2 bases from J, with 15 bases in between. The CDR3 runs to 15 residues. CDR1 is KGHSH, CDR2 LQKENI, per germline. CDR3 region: CASSKLQTLTDTQYF. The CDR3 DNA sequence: TGTGCCAGCTCCAAGCTCCAGACACTCACAGATACGCAGTATTTT. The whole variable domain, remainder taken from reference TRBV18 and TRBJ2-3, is NAGVMQNPRHLVRRRGQEARLRCSPMKGHSHVYWYRQLPEEGLKFMVYLQKENIIDESGMPKERFSAEFPKEGPSILRIQQVVRGDSAAYFCASSKLQTLTDTQYFGPGTRLTVL.

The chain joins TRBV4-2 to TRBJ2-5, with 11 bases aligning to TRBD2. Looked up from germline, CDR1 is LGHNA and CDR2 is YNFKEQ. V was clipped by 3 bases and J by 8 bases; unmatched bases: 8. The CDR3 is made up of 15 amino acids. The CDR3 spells CASSQGTSGATTQYF. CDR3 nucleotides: TGTGCCAGCAGCCAGGGGACTAGCGGAGCCACCACCCAGTACTTC.

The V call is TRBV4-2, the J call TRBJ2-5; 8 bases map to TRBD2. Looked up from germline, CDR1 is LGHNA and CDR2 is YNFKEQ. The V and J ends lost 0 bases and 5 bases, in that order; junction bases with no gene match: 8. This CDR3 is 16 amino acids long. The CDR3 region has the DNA TGTGCCAGCAGCCAAGAAACGGAGCGGGGGAGGGAGACCCAGTACTTC. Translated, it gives CASSQETERGRETQYF.

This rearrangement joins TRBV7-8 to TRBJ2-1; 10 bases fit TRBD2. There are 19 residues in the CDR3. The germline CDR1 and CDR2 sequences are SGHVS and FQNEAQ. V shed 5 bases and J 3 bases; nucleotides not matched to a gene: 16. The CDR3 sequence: CASSPRDPRLAGIYNEQFF. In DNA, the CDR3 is TGTGCCAGCAGCCCTAGGGACCCGAGACTAGCGGGTATCTACAATGAGCAGTTCTTC.

Here the CDR3 DNA reads TGTGCCACCAGCAGGGGACGGGACACCTATAATTCACCCCTCCACTTT. This gives the protein CATSRGRDTYNSPLHF. The chain joins TRBV15 to TRBJ1-6, with a possible D match to TRBD1 (6 bases). CDR3 size: 16 residues. Deletions cut 3 bases from V and 2 bases from J, with 11 bases between. CDR1 and CDR2 (germline): LNHNV, YYDKDF (reference sequence).

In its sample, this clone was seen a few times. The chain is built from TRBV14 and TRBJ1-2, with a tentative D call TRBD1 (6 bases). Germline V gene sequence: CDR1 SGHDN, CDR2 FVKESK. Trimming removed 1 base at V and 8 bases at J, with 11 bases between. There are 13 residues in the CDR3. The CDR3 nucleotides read TGTGCCAGCAGCCAAGCGCCAGGGGAAGGCTACACCTTC. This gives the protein CASSQAPGEGYTF.

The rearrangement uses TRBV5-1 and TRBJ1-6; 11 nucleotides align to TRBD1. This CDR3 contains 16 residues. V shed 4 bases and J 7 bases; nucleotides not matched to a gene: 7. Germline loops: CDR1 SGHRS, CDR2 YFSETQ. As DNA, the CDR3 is TGCGCCAGCAGCACCGGGACAGGGGGAACAAATTCACCCCTCCACTTT. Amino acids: CASSTGTGGTNSPLHF. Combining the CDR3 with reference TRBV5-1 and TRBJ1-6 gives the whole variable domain KAGVTQTPRYLIKTRGQQVTLSCSPISGHRSVSWYQQTPGQGLQFLFEYFSETQRNKGNFPGRFSGRQFSNSRSEMNVSTLELGDSALYLCASSTGTGGTNSPLHFGNGTRLTVT.

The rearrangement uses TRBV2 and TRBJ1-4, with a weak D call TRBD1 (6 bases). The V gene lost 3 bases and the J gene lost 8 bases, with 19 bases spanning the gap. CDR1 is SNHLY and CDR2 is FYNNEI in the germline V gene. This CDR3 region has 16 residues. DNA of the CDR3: TGTGCCAGCAGTGAGGCCGGGGGGCAAGTCGAAGAAAAACTGTTTTTT. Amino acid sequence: CASSEAGGQVEEKLFF.

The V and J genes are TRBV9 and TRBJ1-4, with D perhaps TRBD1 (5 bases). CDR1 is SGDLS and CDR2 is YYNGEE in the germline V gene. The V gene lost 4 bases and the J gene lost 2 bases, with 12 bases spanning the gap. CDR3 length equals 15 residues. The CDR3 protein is CASSPPGPTNEKLFF. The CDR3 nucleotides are TGTGCCAGCAGCCCCCCAGGGCCCACTAATGAAAAACTGTTTTTT.

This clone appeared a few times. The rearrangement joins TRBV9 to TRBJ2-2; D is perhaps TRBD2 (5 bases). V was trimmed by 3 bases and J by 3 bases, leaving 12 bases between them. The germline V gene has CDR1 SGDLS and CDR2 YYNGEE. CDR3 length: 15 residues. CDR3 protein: CASSARQLDTGELFF. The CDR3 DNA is TGTGCCAGCAGCGCCCGTCAACTAGACACCGGGGAGCTGTTTTTT. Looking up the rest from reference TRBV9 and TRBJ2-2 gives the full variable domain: DSGVTQTPKHLITATGQRVTLRCSPRSGDLSVYWYQQSLDQGLQFLIQYYNGEERAKGNILERFSAQQFPDLHSELNLSSLELGDSALYFCASSARQLDTGELFFGEGSRLTVL.

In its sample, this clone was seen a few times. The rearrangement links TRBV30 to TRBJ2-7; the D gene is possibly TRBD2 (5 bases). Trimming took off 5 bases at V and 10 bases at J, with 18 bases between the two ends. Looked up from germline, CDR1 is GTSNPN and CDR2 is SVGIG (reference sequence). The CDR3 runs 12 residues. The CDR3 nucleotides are TGTGCCTGGCTTAAGACGGGATCCGTACAGTACTTC. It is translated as CAWLKTGSVQYF. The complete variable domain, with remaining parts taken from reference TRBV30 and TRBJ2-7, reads SQTIHQWPATLVQPVGSPLSLECTVEGTSNPNLYWYRQAAGRGLQLLFYSVGIGQISSEVPQNLSASRPQDRQFILSSKKLLLSDSGFYLCAWLKTGSVQYFGPGTRLTVT.

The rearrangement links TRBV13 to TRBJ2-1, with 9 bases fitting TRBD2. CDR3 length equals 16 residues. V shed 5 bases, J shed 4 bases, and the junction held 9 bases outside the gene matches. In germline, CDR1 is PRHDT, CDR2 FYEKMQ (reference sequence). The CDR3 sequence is CASSLPAGGLYNEQFF. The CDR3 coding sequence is TGTGCCAGCAGCCTCCCCGCGGGGGGGCTATACAATGAGCAGTTCTTC. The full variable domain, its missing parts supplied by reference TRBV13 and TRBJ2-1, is AAGVIQSPRHLIKEKRETATLKCYPIPRHDTVYWYQQGPGQDPQFLISFYEKMQSDKGSIPDRFSAQQFSDYHSELNMSSLELGDSALYFCASSLPAGGLYNEQFFGPGTRLTVL.

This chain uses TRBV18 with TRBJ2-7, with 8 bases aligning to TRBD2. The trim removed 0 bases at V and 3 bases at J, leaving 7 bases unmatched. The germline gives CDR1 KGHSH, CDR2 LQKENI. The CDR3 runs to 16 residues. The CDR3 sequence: CASSPPFSGGRYEQYF. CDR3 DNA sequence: TGTGCCAGCTCACCACCGTTTTCGGGAGGGCGCTACGAGCAGTACTTC.

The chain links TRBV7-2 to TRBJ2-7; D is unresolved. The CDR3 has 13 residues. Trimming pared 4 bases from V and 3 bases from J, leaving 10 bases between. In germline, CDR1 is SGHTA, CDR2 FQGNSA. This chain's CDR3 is CASSSRLDYEQYF. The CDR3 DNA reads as TGTGCCAGCAGCTCCAGACTCGACTACGAGCAGTACTTC.

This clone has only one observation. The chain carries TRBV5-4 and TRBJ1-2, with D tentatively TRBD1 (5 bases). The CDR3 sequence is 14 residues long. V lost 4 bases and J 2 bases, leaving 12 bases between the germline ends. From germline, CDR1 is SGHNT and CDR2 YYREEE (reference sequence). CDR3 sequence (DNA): TGTGCCAGCAGCACCCCGGACAAAAACTATGGCTACACCTTC. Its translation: CASSTPDKNYGYTF.

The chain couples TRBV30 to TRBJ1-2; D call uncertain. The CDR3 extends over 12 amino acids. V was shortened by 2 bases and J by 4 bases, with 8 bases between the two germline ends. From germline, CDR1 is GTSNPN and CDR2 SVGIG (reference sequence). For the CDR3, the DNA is TGTGCCTGGAGTCCGGAGGGCTATGGCTACACCTTC. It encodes CAWSPEGYGYTF. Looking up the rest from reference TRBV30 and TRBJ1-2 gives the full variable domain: SQTIHQWPATLVQPVGSPLSLECTVEGTSNPNLYWYRQAAGRGLQLLFYSVGIGQISSEVPQNLSASRPQDRQFILSSKKLLLSDSGFYLCAWSPEGYGYTFGSGTRLTVV.

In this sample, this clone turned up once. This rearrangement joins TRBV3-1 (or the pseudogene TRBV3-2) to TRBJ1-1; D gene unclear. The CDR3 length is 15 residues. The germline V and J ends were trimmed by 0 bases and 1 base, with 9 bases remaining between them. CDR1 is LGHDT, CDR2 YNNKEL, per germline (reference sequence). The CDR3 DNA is TGTGCCAGCAGCCAAGATCTCAGGCGGAACACTGAAGCTTTCTTT. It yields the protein CASSQDLRRNTEAFF.

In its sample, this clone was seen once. The CDR3 coding sequence is TGCGCCAGCAGCCACCCATTTCGGACAGGGAAGGAGGTACGAGCTTTCTTT. Amino acids: CASSHPFRTGKEVRAFF. This rearrangement joins TRBV4-1 to TRBJ1-1, with TRBD1 matching 8 bases. The CDR3 has 17 amino acids. Losses at the gene ends were 3 bases for V and 10 bases for J; bases not matched to a gene: 19. Germline V gene lookup returns CDR1 MGHRA and CDR2 YSYEKL.

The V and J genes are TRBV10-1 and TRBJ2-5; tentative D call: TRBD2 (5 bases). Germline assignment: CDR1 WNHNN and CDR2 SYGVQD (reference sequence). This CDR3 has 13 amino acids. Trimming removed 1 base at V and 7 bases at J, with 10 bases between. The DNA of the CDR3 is TGCGCCAGCAGTGAGTGGGAACGGGGGACCCAGTACTTC. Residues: CASSEWERGTQYF.

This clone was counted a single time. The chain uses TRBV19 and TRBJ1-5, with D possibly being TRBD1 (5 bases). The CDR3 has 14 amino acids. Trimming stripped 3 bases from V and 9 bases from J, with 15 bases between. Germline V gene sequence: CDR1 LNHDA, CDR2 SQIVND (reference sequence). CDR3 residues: CASSILTVQGPQHF. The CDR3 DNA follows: TGTGCCAGTAGTATTCTGACAGTCCAGGGGCCCCAGCATTTT.